This T cell receptor beta chain was obtained from a study of cytomegalovirus exposure and HLA in healthy donors. Across the study: An earlier analysis identified 95 million to 120 million unique TCR beta sequences in some 180 million T cells.

Study-level points and caveats: A later analysis by the authors found several of the most significant clusters apparently linked to common viral pathogens. The study designated roughly 150 TCR beta chains cytomegalovirus-associated. In a later analysis, a missense DCLRE1C variant was linked to TCR beta V- and J-gene trimming.

Both 60 Vbeta primers and 13 Jbeta primers went into the PCR. Produced via immunoSEQ multiplex PCR; TCRdb's table is partial and in-frame only. The sample carries about 280,000 clones, about 90% recorded once. Of note for this clone: The antigen remains unidentified. Sequence at one end of the junction differs from germline and may be a read error. Other DNA variants within this sample encode the same CDR3.

The CDR3 runs to 16 residues. Looked up from germline, CDR1 is MGHRA and CDR2 is YSYEKL. The gene calls are TRBV4-1 and TRBJ1-6; D call uncertain. The sequenced sample was PBMCs. This sequence originates from a woman younger than 30 in good health and CMV-seronegative. The CDR3 region is CASSQEGLSYNSPLHF. The CDR3 DNA reads as TGCGCCAGCAGCCAGGAGGGCCTCTCCTATAATTCCCCCCTCCACTTT.